These 12 T cell receptor beta chains were all obtained from the same sample, sequenced in a study of shared clonotypes between healthy human individuals. Using immunoSEQ multiplex PCR, the repertoire was profiled, and TCRdb retains in-frame clones only, with some absent. The sample yields fewer than 2.5 million clones, approximately 93% seen once. The source material was naive CD4+ T cells from PBMCs. The subset is: CD45RA+ positively selected. The receptors derive from a man younger than 30 in good health. Some clones in this sample may be carry-over from other donors' samples.

V is TRBV2 and J is TRBJ2-1; possible D gene TRBD1, 6 bases. Germline lookup yields CDR1 SNHLY and CDR2 FYNNEI. The CDR3 loop spans 11 amino acids. The ends were cut back, 7 bases at V and 8 bases at J, with 9 bases in the middle. The CDR3, as DNA: TGTGCCAGCAACAGGGACCATGAGCAGTTCTTC. This translates into CASNRDHEQFF. Filled out from reference TRBV2 and TRBJ2-1, the complete variable domain reads EPEVTQTPSHQVTQMGQEVILRCVPISNHLYFYWYRQILGQKVEFLVSFYNNEISEKSEIFDDQFSVERPDGSNFTLKIRSTKLEDSAMYFCASNRDHEQFFGPGTRLTVL.

This rearrangement joins TRBV6-1 to TRBJ2-6; D is ambiguous. Germline CDR1 is MNHNS and CDR2 is SASEGT. Trimming took 1 base from V and 1 from J, leaving 8 bases between them. The CDR3 sequence is 16 residues long. Here the CDR3 reads CASSEDNRSGANVLTF. CDR3 in DNA: TGTGCCAGCAGTGAAGATAACCGATCTGGGGCCAACGTCCTGACTTTC.

In the case of this clone: At the DNA level, this CDR3 is encoded by other sequences in the same sample as well. The rearrangement links TRBV25-1 to TRBJ2-7; D tentatively reads TRBD1 or TRBD2 (5 bases each). Germline-derived CDR1 and CDR2 are MGHDK and SYGVNS. This CDR3 has 11 residues. V dropped 2 bases and J dropped 6 bases, with 5 bases sitting between them. CDR3 coding DNA: TGTGCCAGCAGTGAAGGGGGCGAGCAGTACTTC. Translation gives CASSEGGEQYF.

V usage is TRBV10-3 and J usage is TRBJ2-5; no clear D. Germline CDR1 is ENHRY and CDR2 is SYGVKD. This CDR3 region has 13 residues. V gave up 10 bases and J gave up 2 bases, with 14 bases separating them. The CDR3 region is CASRTPWQETQYF. CDR3 DNA sequence: TGTGCCAGCAGGACCCCCTGGCAAGAGACCCAGTACTTC.

As to this clone: Without the conserved terminal phenylalanine or tryptophan, this CDR3 likely stems from a read error. This sequence joins TRBV29-1 and TRBJ2-7, with D tentatively TRBD1 (5 bases). The CDR3 consists of 13 residues. V gave up 4 bases and J gave up 3 bases, with 13 bases separating them. The germline V gene has CDR1 SQVTM and CDR2 ANQGSEA. The CDR3 loop is CSVVGPGIYEQYL. The CDR3 nucleotides read TGCAGCGTTGTGGGGCCAGGGATCTACGAGCAGTACCTC.

The gene calls are TRBV5-1 and TRBJ1-2; D gene unclear. Germline CDR1 reads SGHRS; CDR2 reads YFSETQ. The CDR3 runs 14 residues. Trimming pared 6 bases from V and 8 bases from J, leaving 20 bases between. As DNA, the CDR3 is TGCGCCAGCACCCAGAGTGACGCGGCACGGGGCTACACCTTC. Translated: CASTQSDAARGYTF.

The V gene is TRBV2, the J gene TRBJ2-1; D gene unclear. Germline CDR1 SNHLY, CDR2 FYNNEI. With 5 bases removed from V and 8 bases from J, the gap between germline ends came to 7 bases. The CDR3 consists of 11 residues. The CDR3 reads CASSSVDEQFF. CDR3 in DNA: TGTGCCAGCAGTAGCGTAGATGAGCAGTTCTTC.

The chain employs TRBV6-6 and TRBJ2-3; D possibly corresponds to TRBD1 (5 bases). V lost 7 bases, J lost 1 base, and 15 bases lay in between. The CDR3 length is 15 residues. CDR1 and CDR2 from the germline V gene are MNHNY and SVGAGI (reference sequence). The CDR3, as DNA: TGTGCCAGCACCAAGGGGCTAGGGGGCACAGATACGCAGTATTTT. Translating gives CASTKGLGGTDTQYF.

CDR3 loop: CASSLRLRDYSTDTQYF. CDR3 bases: TGTGCCAGCAGCTTAAGGCTCCGGGACTACAGCACAGATACGCAGTATTTT. This chain connects TRBV11-2 to TRBJ2-3; 7 positions agree with TRBD2. With 2 bases clipped from V and 0 bases from J, the junction kept 8 bases outside the gene matches. CDR3 length: 17 residues. CDR1 is SGHAT and CDR2 is FQNNGV in the germline V gene.

The V gene is TRBV30, the J gene TRBJ2-7, with D perhaps being TRBD1 or TRBD2 (5 bases each). The ends were cut back, 2 bases at V and 3 bases at J, with 11 bases in the middle. The CDR3 is 13 residues long. The germline CDR1 and CDR2 sequences are GTSNPN and SVGIG (reference sequence). The CDR3 DNA is TGTGCCTGGAGTTCCGGGACCCACTACGAGCAGTACTTC. Its protein product is CAWSSGTHYEQYF.

This chain links TRBV28 with TRBJ2-5; 8 bases match TRBD1. This CDR3 is built from 16 residues. Trimming removed 6 bases from V and 3 bases from J; junction bases left unmatched: 12. Looked up from germline, CDR1 is MDHEN and CDR2 is SYDVKM. The CDR3 sequence is CASSLLPGQGKETQYF. In nucleotides, the CDR3 is TGTGCCAGCAGCCTACTCCCCGGACAGGGAAAAGAGACCCAGTACTTC.

The V gene is TRBV4-2, the J gene TRBJ2-4; 11 nucleotides match TRBD2. Germline V lookup: CDR1 LGHNA, CDR2 YNFKEQ. The CDR3 runs 15 residues. J lost 5 bases, V lost 4 bases, and 4 bases had no gene match. As DNA, the CDR3 is TGTGCCAGCAGCCCCGGGACTAGCGGACAAAACATTCAGTACTTC. Protein product: CASSPGTSGQNIQYF.